This TCR beta chain came from a study of blood T cell repertoires in COVID-19 (dated by TCRdb to 2019 to 2021). Regarding the study in general: Samples from collaborators originated in the United States, Italy and Spain and spanned both the acute and convalescent phases of COVID-19. The material from the prospective study consisted of cDNA or gDNA derived from T cells, B-cell-depleted T cells, or PBMCs. Nearly every sample came with metadata listing a de-identified subject ID, COVID-19 status, age in years and sex. HLA class I and class II types, where available, came from metadata supplied by the sample provider rather than from assay-based typing. The repertoires were released in a freely available public database meant as a resource for research on the immune response to SARS-CoV-2. Subjects who had been exposed to COVID-19, were actively infected with it, or had recovered from it provided the deeply sampled blood TCRbeta repertoires that made up the dataset. The samples were drawn from the first 160 participants of the ongoing ImmuneRACE study and from about 1,200 subjects provided by 6 global collaborators.

TCRbeta CDR3 regions were amplified from genomic DNA by means of the immunoSEQ Assay, a bias-controlled multiplex PCR. The published analysis was carried out like this. The number of nucleated cells in each sample was estimated by amplification of reference gene primers within the assay. To quantify the absolute abundance of each unique TCRbeta CDR3 rearrangement, sequence reads were collapsed and filtered. Productive Simpson clonality was computed per sample as the square root of Simpson's diversity index over productive rearrangements. TCRdb mirrors the immuneACCESS table, restricted to in-frame sequences. Some clones are absent from its copies; in checked studies, under half trace to an unresolved V gene, and the reason for the others is unknown. That table furnishes V, J and clone size, whereas the DNA furnished D and trimming. This sample comprises under 200,000 clones, more than 75% of them detected only once. Roughly 5.6% of the sample comes from the top ten.

At the junction V is shortened by 5 bases and J by 6 bases; bases outside the gene matches: 19. Taken from the germline V gene, the CDR1 and CDR2 loops are MNHEY and SVGEGT. The cysteine opens and the phenylalanine closes a CDR3 of 18 amino acids. Here the CDR3 DNA is all that survives: 54 bases in frame from base 1. On the study overall, not on this receptor specifically: The quantity of clinical and demographic metadata differed by source and by participant and was supplied without curation.

Comments on this clone: Its recognized antigen is unknown. No base quality information exists; no much larger clone differs at one position.

Each collaborating institution followed its own protocols to collect whole blood in K2EDTA tubes. For TCRbeta analysis, collaborators shipped samples in one of three forms: frozen whole blood, isolated PBMCs, or DNA extracted from either of those sample types. The sequencing input was peripheral blood. The TCR sequence derives from a man aged 35-49 years with active or convalescent COVID-19. The chain couples TRBV6-2 or TRBV6-3 to TRBJ2-3; 8 bases in between match TRBD1. The nucleotide sequence is given as TGTGCCAGCAGTCCCGCCTGGCGGGGACAGGCCCTTACGGATACGCAGTATTTT. Translated, this gives CASSPAWRGQALTDTQYF.